This T cell receptor (beta chain) was recorded in a study of shared clonotypes between healthy human individuals. Whole-study findings and limits: Four donors held roughly 5% of naive CD4 clonotypes in common.

Some clones are missing from TCRdb's copy, which holds only in-frame ones; the method was immunoSEQ multiplex PCR. The data contain about 1.1 million clones, 60% to 80% of them singletons. On this clone: Antigen unknown.

V shed 4 bases, J shed 5 bases, and the junction held 8 bases outside the gene matches. CDR3 size: 16 residues. Germline CDR1 PRHDT, CDR2 FYEKMQ (reference sequence). Material: memory CD4+ T cells from PBMCs. Subset here: CD45RA-negative fraction. This rearrangement joins TRBV13 to TRBJ2-5; 12 bases agree with TRBD2. The source of this sequence is a man younger than 35 in good health. Some clones in this sample may be carry-over from other donors' samples. CDR3 region: CASSYTLTSGSETQYF. The CDR3 region has the DNA TGTGCCAGCAGCTACACTTTGACTAGCGGGAGTGAGACCCAGTACTTC.